This T cell receptor beta chain was sequenced during a study of blood T cells in healthy people across ages. Findings and limits, study-wide: In older individuals, TCR beta diversity per million T cells was lower, falling roughly linearly with age. Donor CMV infection status was unknown, possibly confounding age-related changes in expanded clonotypes.

This clonotype was seen more than once but under ten times. Its target is not known. RNA extraction gave at least 5.5 micrograms of total RNA per sample. Sample-barcoded 5' priming and a J-beta primer mix drove a second PCR of 7 to 11 cycles. TCRdb used MiXCR to reprocess the 5' RACE reads, holding one entry per CDR3 protein. Among about 580,000 distinct CDR3 sequences listed, 40% to 55% were seen once. CDR1 and CDR2 from the germline V gene are SGHDN and FVKESK. The V and J ends lost 2 bases and 3 bases respectively, with 13 bases between them. This CDR3 comprises 15 residues. The sample was blood. The V and J genes are TRBV14 and TRBJ1-1; D gene unclear. This TCR came from a man at least 80 years old in good health. This chain's CDR3 is CASSQSGGVYTEAFF. CDR3 nucleotides: TGTGCCAGCAGCCAATCGGGCGGGGTTTACACTGAAGCTTTCTTT.